This passage covers 21 T cell receptor beta chains from one sample sequenced in a study of T cell repertoires in cytomegalovirus infection. Their antigens remain unidentified. A single record per CDR3 protein comes from TCRdb applying MiXCR to the reads. The data show some 920,000 distinct CDR3 sequences, with around 32% seen just once and around an eighth held by the top ten. The sequenced sample was cultured CD8+ T cells from PBMCs, obtained from culture after CMV antigen stimulation. All receptors come from a human donor in good health (CMV status not recorded). Some clones in this sample may be carry-over from other donors' samples.

The chain couples TRBV2 to TRBJ2-7, with TRBD1 matching over 9 bases. This CDR3 has 14 amino acids. With V trimmed by 6 bases and J by 1 base, 4 bases remained unmatched. The germline CDR1 and CDR2 sequences are SNHLY and FYNNEI. This CDR3 reads CASRQGALSYEQYF. The CDR3 region has the DNA TGTGCCAGCAGACAGGGGGCCCTATCCTACGAGCAGTACTTC.

V and J are TRBV7-2 and TRBJ2-3; possibly TRBD2 for D (7 bases). This CDR3 is 14 amino acids long. The V and J ends lost 4 bases and 5 bases respectively, with 13 bases between them. Germline V lookup: CDR1 SGHTA, CDR2 FQGNSA. In DNA form, the CDR3 reads TGTGCCAGCAGCTGGGGGGGGGCAATAGATACGCAGTATTTT. Its translation: CASSWGGAIDTQYF.

The gene calls are TRBV11-1 and TRBJ1-1; D might be TRBD1 (5 bases). Trimming took off 5 bases at V and 5 bases at J, with 18 bases between the two ends. Germline CDR1 and CDR2: SGHAT and FQDESV (reference sequence). The CDR3 runs to 15 residues. In DNA, the CDR3 is TGTGCCAGCAGCCTCCCTGTCGTTGGGGGGACTGAAGCTTTCTTT. Translated, it gives CASSLPVVGGTEAFF. Filled out from reference TRBV11-1 and TRBJ1-1, the complete variable domain reads EAEVAQSPRYKITEKSQAVAFWCDPISGHATLYWYRQILGQGPELLVQFQDESVVDDSQLPKDRFSAERLKGVDSTLKIQPAELGDSAMYLCASSLPVVGGTEAFFGQGTRLTVV.

This clonotype was seen once. The chain recombines TRBV12-3 or TRBV12-4 with TRBJ2-2; D is unresolved. V was cut by 2 bases and J by 3 bases, with 10 bases left in between. This CDR3 contains 15 residues. CDR3 DNA: TGTGCCAGCAGTTTATTTGGCAGCTACACCGGGGAGCTGTTTTTT. Translation: CASSLFGSYTGELFF.

This clonotype was counted between two and nine times. J is TRBJ2-7 and V is TRBV7-9, with 7 bases lining up with TRBD1. The CDR3 is 15 amino acids. Germline CDR1 SEHNR, CDR2 FQNEAQ (reference sequence). V lost 4 bases and J lost 5; bases outside the gene matches: 11. The CDR3 DNA is TGTGCCAGCAGCTACCGGAGAGGGGGCATGGACGAGCAGTACTTC. Protein product: CASSYRRGGMDEQYF.

This clonotype was found a few times. V and J are TRBV7-9 and TRBJ2-1; D gene uncertain. Germline CDR1 and CDR2: SEHNR and FQNEAQ (reference sequence). V lost 1 base and J lost 8, with 6 bases in between. CDR3 length: 12 residues. Here the CDR3 DNA reads TGTGCCAGCAGCTTAGACATCTATGAGCAGTTCTTC. It codes for CASSLDIYEQFF. Complete variable domain (other parts from reference TRBV7-9 and TRBJ2-1): DTGVSQNPRHKITKRGQNVTFRCDPISEHNRLYWYRQTLGQGPEFLTYFQNEAQLEKSRLLSDRFSAERPKGSFSTLEIQRTEQGDSAMYLCASSLDIYEQFFGPGTRLTVL.

This clonotype was recorded a few times. The rearrangement uses TRBV27 and TRBJ1-2; D is ambiguous. The CDR3 spans 14 residues. The V end was cut by 3 bases, the J end by 9 bases, with 17 bases between. Per germline, CDR1 MNHEY and CDR2 SMNVEV (reference sequence). CDR3 region: CASSFRVDLSSYTF. DNA of the CDR3: TGTGCCAGCAGTTTTCGGGTGGACCTATCGAGCTACACCTTC.

J is TRBJ1-5 and V is TRBV27; 9 bases agree with TRBD1. CDR1 and CDR2 (germline): MNHEY, SMNVEV (reference sequence). This CDR3 has 16 residues. With 5 bases clipped from V and 6 bases from J, the junction kept 11 bases outside the gene matches. The CDR3 DNA is TGTGCCAGCAGTCCAGCCACAGGGGGCCTCAGTCAGCCCCAGCATTTT. This codes for CASSPATGGLSQPQHF.

J is TRBJ2-5 and V is TRBV2, with 14 bases aligning to TRBD2. The CDR3 runs to 16 residues. Germline trimming cut 4 bases from V and 5 bases from J; bases unmatched to any gene: 6. Germline V gene sequence: CDR1 SNHLY, CDR2 FYNNEI. CDR3 loop: CASSATSGGAQETQYF. In DNA form, the CDR3 reads TGTGCCAGCAGTGCGACTAGCGGGGGGGCCCAGGAGACCCAGTACTTC.

The CDR3 DNA reads as TGTGCCAGCAGCGTAGATCGGGGTTTATCCTACAATGAGCAGTTCTTC. It yields the protein CASSVDRGLSYNEQFF. This chain connects TRBV9 to TRBJ2-1, with TRBD2 as a possible D gene (5 bases). The CDR3 consists of 16 residues. V gave up 0 bases and J gave up 1 base, with 11 bases separating them. CDR1 and CDR2 from the germline V gene are SGDLS and YYNGEE.

This clonotype has at least ten counts. The gene calls are TRBV7-9 and TRBJ1-2; D not certain. This CDR3 is 15 amino acids long. Trimming removed 1 base from V and 7 bases from J, with 16 bases in between. The germline gives CDR1 SEHNR, CDR2 FQNEAQ (reference sequence). The CDR3 region has the DNA TGTGCCAGCAGCTTAGATGGGGAGGACGCTATTGGCTACACCTTC. It codes for CASSLDGEDAIGYTF.

The table lists this clonotype with a few counts. The chain links TRBV27 to TRBJ1-1; D is perhaps TRBD1 (6 bases). The length of the CDR3 is 15 residues. The germline CDR1 and CDR2 sequences are MNHEY and SMNVEV (reference sequence). Trimming cost V 1 base and J 4 bases, with 13 bases left between them. The CDR3 nucleotides read TGTGCCAGCAGTTTATATGCAGGGGCGACCACTGAAGCTTTCTTT. Protein: CASSLYAGATTEAFF.

This clonotype has ten or more counts. The rearrangement links TRBV7-2 to TRBJ2-1; no firm D call. Trimming stripped 5 bases from V and 6 bases from J, with 14 bases between. Germline CDR1 and CDR2: SGHTA and FQGNSA. CDR3 length equals 14 residues. In DNA form, the CDR3 reads TGTGCCAGCAGCGCTCACGGAACTCTCAATGAGCAGTTCTTC. Translating it yields CASSAHGTLNEQFF.

The rearrangement joins TRBV27 to TRBJ2-3, with 8 nucleotides matching TRBD1. From germline, CDR1 is MNHEY and CDR2 SMNVEV (reference sequence). V was pared by 8 bases and J by 2 bases, with 9 bases of the junction left unmatched. This CDR3 has 15 amino acids. The CDR3 DNA follows: TGTGCCAGCCACTACAGGGGGAGCTTCACAGATACGCAGTATTTT. This sequence encodes CASHYRGSFTDTQYF.

This clonotype was recorded a few times. The CDR3 region has the DNA TGTGCCAGCAGTTTCACCGGGACAGGCTATTACAATGAGCAGTTCTTC. Translated: CASSFTGTGYYNEQFF. V gene TRBV2 combines with J gene TRBJ2-1; the match to TRBD1 covers 8 bases. The CDR3 is 16 amino acids. With 5 bases clipped from V and 4 bases from J, the junction kept 10 bases outside the gene matches. Germline lookup yields CDR1 SNHLY and CDR2 FYNNEI.

This clonotype was seen a few times. The gene calls are TRBV5-1 and TRBJ1-2; 10 bases are shared with TRBD1. Trimming cost V 3 bases and J 4 bases; bases outside gene matches: 9. In germline, CDR1 is SGHRS, CDR2 YFSETQ. The length of the CDR3 is 16 residues. The CDR3 region is CASSSVRDRGTYGYTF. DNA of the CDR3: TGCGCCAGCAGCTCCGTCCGGGACAGGGGTACCTATGGCTACACCTTC.

This clonotype was counted a single time. The chain employs TRBV19 and TRBJ1-2; the match to TRBD1 covers 10 bases. Unmatched junction bases numbered 7, after V lost 4 bases and J lost 8 bases. The CDR3 extends over 14 amino acids. In germline, CDR1 is LNHDA, CDR2 SQIVND (reference sequence). The CDR3 nucleotides are TGTGCCAGTAGTACCGACAGGGGGCGAGGAGGCTACACCTTC. Its translation is CASSTDRGRGGYTF.

This clonotype was recorded at least ten times. The gene calls are TRBV7-6 and TRBJ1-2, with D perhaps TRBD1 (5 bases). Trimming pared 5 bases from V and 6 bases from J, leaving 13 bases between. This CDR3 has 13 amino acids. CDR1 is SGHVS and CDR2 is FNYEAQ in the germline V gene. The CDR3, as DNA: TGTGCCAGCAGCCTGGGGCGCGGGAATGGCTACACCTTC. It is translated as CASSLGRGNGYTF.

The chain links TRBV6-6 to TRBJ2-2, with 10 bases matching TRBD1. The germline gives CDR1 MNHNY, CDR2 SVGAGI (reference sequence). This CDR3 comprises 14 residues. V dropped 10 bases and J dropped 7; count of bases not matched to a gene: 9. Here the CDR3 reads CAIPDRGQIGELFF. The CDR3 DNA reads TGTGCCATCCCTGACAGGGGGCAAATCGGGGAGCTGTTTTTT.

This chain uses TRBV19 with TRBJ2-5; D is possibly TRBD2 (7 bases). This CDR3 contains 14 residues. The V gene's germline CDR1 is LNHDA and CDR2 SQIVND (reference sequence). Trimming cost V 5 bases and J 4 bases, with 14 bases left between them. This chain's CDR3 is CASSAPGEGETQYF. CDR3 nucleotides: TGTGCCAGTAGTGCCCCAGGGGAGGGAGAGACCCAGTACTTC. The entire variable domain, with the rest obtained from reference TRBV19 and TRBJ2-5, is as follows: DGGITQSPKYLFRKEGQNVTLSCEQNLNHDAMYWYRQDPGQGLRLIYYSQIVNDFQKGDIAEGYSVSREKKESFPLTVTSAQKNPTAFYLCASSAPGEGETQYFGPGTRLLVL.

There are a few counts of this clonotype. The CDR3 loop reads CASSQTGDGSYNEQFF. CDR3 coding DNA: TGCGCCAGCAGCCAGACAGGGGATGGATCCTACAATGAGCAGTTCTTC. V and J are TRBV4-1 and TRBJ2-1, with TRBD1 matching over 8 bases. V shed 3 bases and J 1 base; nucleotides not matched to a gene: 5. CDR3 size: 16 residues. In germline, CDR1 is MGHRA, CDR2 YSYEKL.